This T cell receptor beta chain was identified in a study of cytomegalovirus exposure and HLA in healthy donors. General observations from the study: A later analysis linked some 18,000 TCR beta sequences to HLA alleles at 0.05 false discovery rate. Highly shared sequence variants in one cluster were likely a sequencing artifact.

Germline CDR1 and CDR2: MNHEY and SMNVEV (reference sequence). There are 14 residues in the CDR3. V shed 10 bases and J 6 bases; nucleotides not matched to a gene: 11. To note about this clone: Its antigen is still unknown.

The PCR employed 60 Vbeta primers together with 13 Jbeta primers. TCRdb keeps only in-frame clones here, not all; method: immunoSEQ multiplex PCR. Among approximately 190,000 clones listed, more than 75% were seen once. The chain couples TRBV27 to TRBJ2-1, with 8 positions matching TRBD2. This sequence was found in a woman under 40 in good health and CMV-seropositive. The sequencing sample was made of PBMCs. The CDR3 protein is CATRRAGGGNEQFF. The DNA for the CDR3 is TGTGCCACCCGCCGGGCGGGAGGCGGCAATGAGCAGTTCTTC.